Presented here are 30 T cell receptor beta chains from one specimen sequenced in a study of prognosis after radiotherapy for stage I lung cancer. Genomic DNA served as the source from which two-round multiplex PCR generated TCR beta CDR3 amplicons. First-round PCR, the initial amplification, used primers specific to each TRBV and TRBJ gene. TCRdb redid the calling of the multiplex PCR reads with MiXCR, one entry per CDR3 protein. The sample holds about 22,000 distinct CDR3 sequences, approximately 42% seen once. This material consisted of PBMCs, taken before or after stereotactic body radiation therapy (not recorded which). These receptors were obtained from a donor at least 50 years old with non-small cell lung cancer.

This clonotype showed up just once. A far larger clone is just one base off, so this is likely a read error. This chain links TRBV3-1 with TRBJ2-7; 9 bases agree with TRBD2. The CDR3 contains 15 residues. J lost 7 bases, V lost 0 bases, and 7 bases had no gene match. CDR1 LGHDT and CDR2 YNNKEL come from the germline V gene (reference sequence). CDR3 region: CASSQEAGGYNEQYF. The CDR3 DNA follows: TGTGCCAGCAGCCAAGAAGCGGGAGGTTACAATGAGCAGTACTTC.

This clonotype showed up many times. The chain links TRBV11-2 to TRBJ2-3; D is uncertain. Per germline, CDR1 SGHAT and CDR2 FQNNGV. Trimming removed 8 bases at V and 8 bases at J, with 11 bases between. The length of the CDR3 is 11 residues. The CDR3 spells CASQVVGTQYF. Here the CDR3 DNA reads TGTGCCAGCCAGGTGGTTGGTACGCAGTATTTT.

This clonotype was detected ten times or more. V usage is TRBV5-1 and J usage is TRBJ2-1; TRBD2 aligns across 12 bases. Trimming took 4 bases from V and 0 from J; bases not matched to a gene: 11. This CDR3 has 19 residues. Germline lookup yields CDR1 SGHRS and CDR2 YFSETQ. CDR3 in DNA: TGCGCCAGCAGCGGGCTAGCGGGAGGGCCTTCTAGCTCCTACAATGAGCAGTTCTTC. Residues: CASSGLAGGPSSSYNEQFF.

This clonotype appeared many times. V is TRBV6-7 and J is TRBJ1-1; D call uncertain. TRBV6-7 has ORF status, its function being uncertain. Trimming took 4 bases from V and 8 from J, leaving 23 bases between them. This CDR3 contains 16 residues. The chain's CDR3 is CASSFILKPHRREAFF. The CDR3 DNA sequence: TGTGCCAGCAGTTTCATACTAAAGCCCCACCGTAGGGAAGCTTTCTTT.

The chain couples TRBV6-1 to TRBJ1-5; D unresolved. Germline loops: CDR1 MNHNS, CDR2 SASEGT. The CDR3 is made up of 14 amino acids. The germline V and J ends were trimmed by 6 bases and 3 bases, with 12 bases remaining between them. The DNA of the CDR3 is TGTGCCAGCAGAACCGGAGGTAACAATCAGCCCCAGCATTTT. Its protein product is CASRTGGNNQPQHF.

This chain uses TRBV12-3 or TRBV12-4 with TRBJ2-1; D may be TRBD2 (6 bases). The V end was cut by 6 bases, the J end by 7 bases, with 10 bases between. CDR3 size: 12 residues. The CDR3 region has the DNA TGTGCCAGCAGGACAGCGGGTAATGAGCAGTTCTTC. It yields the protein CASRTAGNEQFF.

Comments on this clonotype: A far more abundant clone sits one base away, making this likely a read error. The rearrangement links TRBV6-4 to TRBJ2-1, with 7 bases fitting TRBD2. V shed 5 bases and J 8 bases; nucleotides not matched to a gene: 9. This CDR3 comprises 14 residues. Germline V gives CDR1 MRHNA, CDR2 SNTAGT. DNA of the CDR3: TGTGCCAGCAGTTTCCCGGGAGGAGAATATGAGCAGTTCTTC. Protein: CASSFPGGEYEQFF.

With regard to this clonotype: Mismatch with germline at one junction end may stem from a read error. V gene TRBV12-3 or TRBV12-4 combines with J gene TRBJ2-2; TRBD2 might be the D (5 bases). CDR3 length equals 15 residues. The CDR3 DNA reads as TGTGCCAGCAGTCTAAGTTGGAGGCCCACCGGGGAGCTGCTTTTT. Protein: CASSLSWRPTGELLF.

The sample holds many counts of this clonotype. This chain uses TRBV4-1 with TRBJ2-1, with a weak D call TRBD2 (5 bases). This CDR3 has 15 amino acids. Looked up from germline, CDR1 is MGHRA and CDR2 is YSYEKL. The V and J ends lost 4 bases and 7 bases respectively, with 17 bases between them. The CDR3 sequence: CASSRGSAGENEQFF. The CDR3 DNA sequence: TGCGCCAGCAGCCGCGGATCGGCCGGGGAAAATGAGCAGTTCTTC.

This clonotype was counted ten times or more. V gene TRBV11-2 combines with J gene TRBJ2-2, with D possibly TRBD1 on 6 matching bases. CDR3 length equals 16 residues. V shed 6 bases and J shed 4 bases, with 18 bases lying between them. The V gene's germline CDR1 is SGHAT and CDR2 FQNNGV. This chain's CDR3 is CASRVTGTPSTGELFF. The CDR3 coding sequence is TGTGCCAGCAGGGTAACCGGGACACCGAGCACCGGGGAGCTGTTTTTT.

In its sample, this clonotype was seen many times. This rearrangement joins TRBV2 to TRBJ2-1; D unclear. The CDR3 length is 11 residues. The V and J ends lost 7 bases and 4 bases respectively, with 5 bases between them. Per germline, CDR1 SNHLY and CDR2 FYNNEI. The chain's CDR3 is CASTQYNEQFF. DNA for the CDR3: TGTGCCAGCACGCAGTACAATGAGCAGTTCTTC.

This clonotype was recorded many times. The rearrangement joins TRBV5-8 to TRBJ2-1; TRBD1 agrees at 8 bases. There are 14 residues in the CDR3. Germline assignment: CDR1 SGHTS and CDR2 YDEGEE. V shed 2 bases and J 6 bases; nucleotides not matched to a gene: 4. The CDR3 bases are TGTGCCAGCAGCTTCTCAGGGGGCGCCAATGAGCAGTTCTTC. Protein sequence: CASSFSGGANEQFF.

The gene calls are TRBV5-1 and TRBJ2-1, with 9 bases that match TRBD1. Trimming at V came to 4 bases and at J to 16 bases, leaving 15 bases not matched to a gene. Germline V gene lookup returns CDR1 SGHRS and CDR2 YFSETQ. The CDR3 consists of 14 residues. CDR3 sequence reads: CASSPGTGLSLHFF. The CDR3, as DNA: TGCGCCAGCAGCCCCGGGACAGGGCTATCACTCCATTTCTTC.

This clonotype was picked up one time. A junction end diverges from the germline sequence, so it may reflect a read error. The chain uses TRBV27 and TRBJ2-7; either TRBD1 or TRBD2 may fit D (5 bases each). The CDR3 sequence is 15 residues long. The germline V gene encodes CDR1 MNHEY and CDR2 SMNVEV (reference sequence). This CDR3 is CASKWTRRDYYEQYF. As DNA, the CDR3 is TGCGCCAGCAAGTGGACAAGGCGCGACTACTACGAGCAGTACTTC.

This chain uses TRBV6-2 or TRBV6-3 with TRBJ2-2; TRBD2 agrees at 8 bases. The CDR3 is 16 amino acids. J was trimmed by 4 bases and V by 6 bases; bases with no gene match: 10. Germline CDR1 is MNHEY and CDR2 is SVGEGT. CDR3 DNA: TGTGCCAGCAGCCCCGGGAGGGAGTTTTTCACCGGGGAGCTGTTTTTT. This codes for CASSPGREFFTGELFF.

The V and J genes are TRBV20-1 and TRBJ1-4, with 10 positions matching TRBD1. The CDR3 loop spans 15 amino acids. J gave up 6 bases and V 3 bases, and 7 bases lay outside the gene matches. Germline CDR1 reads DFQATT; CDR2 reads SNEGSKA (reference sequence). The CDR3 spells CSARVRGTGDEKLFF. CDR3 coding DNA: TGCAGTGCTAGGGTCCGGGGGACAGGGGATGAAAAACTGTTTTTT.

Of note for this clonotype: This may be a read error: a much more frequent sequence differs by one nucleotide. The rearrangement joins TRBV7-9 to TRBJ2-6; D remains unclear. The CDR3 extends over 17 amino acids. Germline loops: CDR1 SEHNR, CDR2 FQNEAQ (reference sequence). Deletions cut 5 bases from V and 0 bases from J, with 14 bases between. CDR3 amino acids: CASSPRTRISGANVLTF. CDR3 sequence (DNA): TGTGCCAGCAGCCCTCGTACCCGGATCTCTGGGGCCAACGTCCTGACTTTC. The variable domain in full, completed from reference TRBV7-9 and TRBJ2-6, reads DTGVSQNPRHKITKRGQNVTFRCDPISEHNRLYWYRQTLGQGPEFLTYFQNEAQLEKSRLLSDRFSAERPKGSFSTLEIQRTEQGDSAMYLCASSPRTRISGANVLTFGAGSRLTVL.

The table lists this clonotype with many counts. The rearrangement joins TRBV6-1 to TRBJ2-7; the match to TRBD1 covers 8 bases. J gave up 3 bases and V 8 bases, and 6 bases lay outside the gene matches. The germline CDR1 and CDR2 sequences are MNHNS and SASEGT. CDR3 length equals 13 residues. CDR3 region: CASRTGYFYEQYF. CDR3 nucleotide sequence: TGTGCCAGCCGGACAGGGTATTTCTACGAGCAGTACTTC.

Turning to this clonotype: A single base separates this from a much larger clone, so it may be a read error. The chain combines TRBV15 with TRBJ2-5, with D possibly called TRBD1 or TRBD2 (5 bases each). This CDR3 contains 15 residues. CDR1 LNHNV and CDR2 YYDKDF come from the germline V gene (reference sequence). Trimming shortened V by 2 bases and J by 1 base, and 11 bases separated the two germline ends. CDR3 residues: CATSRSMGPQETQYF. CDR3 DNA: TGTGCCACCAGCAGATCCATGGGACCCCAAGAGACCCAGTACTTC.

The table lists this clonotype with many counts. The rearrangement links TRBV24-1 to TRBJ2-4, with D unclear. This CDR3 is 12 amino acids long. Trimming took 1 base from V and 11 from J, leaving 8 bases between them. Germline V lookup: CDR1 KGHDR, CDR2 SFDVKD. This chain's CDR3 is CATSDFSGFQYF. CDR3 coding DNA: TGTGCCACCAGTGATTTTAGTGGGTTTCAGTACTTC.

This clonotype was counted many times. The CDR3: CASKLEGETQYF. The CDR3 bases are TGTGCCAGCAAGCTGGAAGGAGAGACCCAGTACTTC. This sequence joins TRBV2 and TRBJ2-5, with D uncertain. With 7 bases removed from V and 4 bases from J, the gap between germline ends came to 10 bases. The CDR3 has 12 residues. Germline lookup yields CDR1 SNHLY and CDR2 FYNNEI.

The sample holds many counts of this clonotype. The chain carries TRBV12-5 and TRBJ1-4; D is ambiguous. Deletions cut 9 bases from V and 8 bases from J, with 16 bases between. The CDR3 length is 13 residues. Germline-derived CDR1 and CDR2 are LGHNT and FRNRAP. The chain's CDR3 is CARLNRASEKLFF. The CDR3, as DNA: TGTGCTAGACTAAACCGGGCCTCAGAAAAACTGTTTTTT.

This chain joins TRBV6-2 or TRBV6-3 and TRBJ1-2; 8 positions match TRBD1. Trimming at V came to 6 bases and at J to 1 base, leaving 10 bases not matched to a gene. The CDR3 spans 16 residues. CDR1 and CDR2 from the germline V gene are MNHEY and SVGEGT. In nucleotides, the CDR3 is TGTGCCAGCAGCCCAGGGGGCCGCATTCTTAACTATGGCTACACCTTC. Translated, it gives CASSPGGRILNYGYTF.

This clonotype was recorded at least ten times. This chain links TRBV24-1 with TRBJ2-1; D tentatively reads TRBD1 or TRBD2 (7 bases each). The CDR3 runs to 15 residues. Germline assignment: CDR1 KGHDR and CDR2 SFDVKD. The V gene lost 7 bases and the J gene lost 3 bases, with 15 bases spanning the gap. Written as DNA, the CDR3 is TGTGCCACCAGCCCGACAGGGAGGGACTACAATGAGCAGTTCTTC. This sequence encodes CATSPTGRDYNEQFF.

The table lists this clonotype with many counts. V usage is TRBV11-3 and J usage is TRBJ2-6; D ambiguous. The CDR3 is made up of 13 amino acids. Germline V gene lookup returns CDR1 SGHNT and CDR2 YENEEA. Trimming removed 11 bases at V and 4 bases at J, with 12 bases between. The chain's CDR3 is CASHLGGANVLTF. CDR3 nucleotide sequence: TGTGCCTCCCACCTGGGCGGGGCCAACGTCCTGACTTTC.

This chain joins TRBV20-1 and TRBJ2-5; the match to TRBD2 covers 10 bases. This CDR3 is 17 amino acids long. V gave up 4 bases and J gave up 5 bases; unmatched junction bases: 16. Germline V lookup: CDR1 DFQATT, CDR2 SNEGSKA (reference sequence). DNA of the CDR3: TGCAGTGCTATCGGTGGTAGCGGGAGGCTCGTGGTTGAGACCCAGTACTTC. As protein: CSAIGGSGRLVVETQYF.

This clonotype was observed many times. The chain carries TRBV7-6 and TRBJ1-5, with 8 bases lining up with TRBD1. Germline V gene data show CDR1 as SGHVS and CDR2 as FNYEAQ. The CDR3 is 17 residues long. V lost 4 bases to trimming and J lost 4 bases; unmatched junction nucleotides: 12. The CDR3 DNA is TGTGCCAGCAGCTCTTCTGACCACCGGGACAGGAATCAGCCCCAGCATTTT. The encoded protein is CASSSSDHRDRNQPQHF.

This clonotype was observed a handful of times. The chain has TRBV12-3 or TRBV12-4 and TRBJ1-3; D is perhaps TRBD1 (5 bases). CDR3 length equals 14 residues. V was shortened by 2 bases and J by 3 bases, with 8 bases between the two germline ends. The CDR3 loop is CASSLRQGGNTIYF. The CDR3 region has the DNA TGTGCCAGCAGTTTACGGCAGGGTGGAAACACCATATATTTT.

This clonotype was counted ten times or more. CDR3 DNA sequence: TGTGCCAGCAGTTTACTAGCGGGAGTCCTTAGCACAGATACGCAGTATTTT. Protein product: CASSLLAGVLSTDTQYF. The chain uses TRBV27 and TRBJ2-3; 10 nucleotides match TRBD2. The CDR3 consists of 17 residues. V trimming: 2 bases; J trimming: 0 bases; junction bases outside the gene matches: 5. Looked up from germline, CDR1 is MNHEY and CDR2 is SMNVEV (reference sequence).

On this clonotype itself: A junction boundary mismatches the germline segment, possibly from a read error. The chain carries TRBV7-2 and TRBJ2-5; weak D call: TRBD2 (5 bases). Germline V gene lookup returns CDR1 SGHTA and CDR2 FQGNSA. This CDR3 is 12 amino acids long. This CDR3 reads CASSSQDGGRNF. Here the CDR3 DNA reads TGTGCCAGCAGCTCCCAGGACGGAGGACGGAACTTC.